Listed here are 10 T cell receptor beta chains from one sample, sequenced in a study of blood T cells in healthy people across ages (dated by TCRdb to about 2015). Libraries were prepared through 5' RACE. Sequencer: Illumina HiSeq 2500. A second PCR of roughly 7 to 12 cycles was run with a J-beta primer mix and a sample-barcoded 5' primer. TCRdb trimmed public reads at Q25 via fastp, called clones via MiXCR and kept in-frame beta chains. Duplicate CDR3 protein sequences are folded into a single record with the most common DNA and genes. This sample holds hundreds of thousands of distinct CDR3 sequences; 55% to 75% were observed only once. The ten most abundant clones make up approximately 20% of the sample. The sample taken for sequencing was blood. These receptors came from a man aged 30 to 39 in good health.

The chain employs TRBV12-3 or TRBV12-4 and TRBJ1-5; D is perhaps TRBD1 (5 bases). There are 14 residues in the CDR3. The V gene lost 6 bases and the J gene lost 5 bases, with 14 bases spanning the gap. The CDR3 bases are TGTGCCAGCAGCCCCCCGGGGGTGGATCAGCCCCAGCATTTT. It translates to CASSPPGVDQPQHF.

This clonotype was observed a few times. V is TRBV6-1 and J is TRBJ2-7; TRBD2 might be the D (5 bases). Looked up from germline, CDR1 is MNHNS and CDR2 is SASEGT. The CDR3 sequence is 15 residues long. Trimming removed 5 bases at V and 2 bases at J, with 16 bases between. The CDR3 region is CASSPRRGRAYEQYF. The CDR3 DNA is TGTGCCAGCAGTCCCCGTCGGGGTCGAGCCTACGAGCAGTACTTC.

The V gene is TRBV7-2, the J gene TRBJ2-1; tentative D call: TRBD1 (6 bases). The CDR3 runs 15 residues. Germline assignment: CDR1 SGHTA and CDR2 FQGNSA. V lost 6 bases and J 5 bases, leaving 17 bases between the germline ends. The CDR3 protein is CASRTGRGDHNEQFF. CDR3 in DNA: TGTGCCAGCAGAACAGGGAGAGGGGACCACAATGAGCAGTTCTTC.

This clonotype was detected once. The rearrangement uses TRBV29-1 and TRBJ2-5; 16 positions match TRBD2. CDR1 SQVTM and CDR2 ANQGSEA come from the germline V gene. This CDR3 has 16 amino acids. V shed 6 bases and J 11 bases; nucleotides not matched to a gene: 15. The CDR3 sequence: CSVGTSGGAGWGEQYF. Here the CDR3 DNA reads TGCAGCGTAGGGACTAGCGGGGGGGCCGGTTGGGGTGAGCAGTACTTC.

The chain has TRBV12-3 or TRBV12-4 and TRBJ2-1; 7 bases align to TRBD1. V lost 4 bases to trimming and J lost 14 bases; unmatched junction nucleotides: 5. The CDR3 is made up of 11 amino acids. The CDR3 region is CASSWGTAEFF. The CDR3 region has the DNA TGTGCCAGCAGTTGGGGGACAGCCGAGTTCTTC.

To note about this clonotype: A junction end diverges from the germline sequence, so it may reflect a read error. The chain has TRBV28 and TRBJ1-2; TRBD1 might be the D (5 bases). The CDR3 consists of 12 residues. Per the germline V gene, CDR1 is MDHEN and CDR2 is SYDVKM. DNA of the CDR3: TGTGTCAGCACCTCCGGGACCAATGGCTACACCTTC. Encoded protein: CVSTSGTNGYTF.

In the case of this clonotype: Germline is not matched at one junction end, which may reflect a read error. CDR3 nucleotides: TGTGCCAGCAGTGACTCGAGGTCCCAAGAGGCCCAGTACTTC. This translates into CASSDSRSQEAQYF. The rearrangement uses TRBV6-2 or TRBV6-3 and TRBJ2-5; D is ambiguous. Germline V gene sequence: CDR1 MNHEY, CDR2 SVGEGT. This CDR3 region has 14 residues.

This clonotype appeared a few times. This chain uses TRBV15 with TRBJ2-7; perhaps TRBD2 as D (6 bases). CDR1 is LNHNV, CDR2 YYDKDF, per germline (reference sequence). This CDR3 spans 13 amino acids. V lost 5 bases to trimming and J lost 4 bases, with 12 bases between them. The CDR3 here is CATSAGRQYEQYF. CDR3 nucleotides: TGTGCCACCAGCGCGGGACGACAGTACGAGCAGTACTTC.

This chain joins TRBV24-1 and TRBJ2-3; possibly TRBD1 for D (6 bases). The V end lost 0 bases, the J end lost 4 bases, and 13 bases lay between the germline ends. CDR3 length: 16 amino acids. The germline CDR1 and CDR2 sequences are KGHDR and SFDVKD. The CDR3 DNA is TGTGCCACCAGTGATTTGGGGGGCCCAACTCCAGATACGCAGTATTTT. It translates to CATSDLGGPTPDTQYF.

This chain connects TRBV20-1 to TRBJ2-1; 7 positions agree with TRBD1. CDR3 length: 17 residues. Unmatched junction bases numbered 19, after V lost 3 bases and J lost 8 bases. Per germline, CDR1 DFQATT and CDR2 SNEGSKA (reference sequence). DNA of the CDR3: TGCAGTGCTAGCCCAAGGATGAGGGGGCCTAATTGGCATGAGCAGTTCTTC. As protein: CSASPRMRGPNWHEQFF.